This T cell receptor beta chain was observed in a study of blood T cell repertoires in COVID-19. Study-level background: Samples taken during acute and convalescent COVID-19 were collected in the United States, Italy and Spain. PBMCs, B-cell-depleted T cells, or T cells provided the cDNA or gDNA that made up the material.

During active infection, Seattle patients enrolled and were then monitored through disease. The V gene's germline CDR1 is MDHEN and CDR2 SYDVKM. The CDR3 length is 15 residues. V was pared by 5 bases and J by 6 bases, with 19 bases between. Original methodology: Scientists estimated how many nucleated cells there were by amplifying reference gene primers. The table came from immunoSEQ multiplex PCR; TCRdb's copy has only in-frame clones and leaves some out. V, J and clone size are taken as reported in that table, and D and trimming were inferred from the DNA itself. The table records fewer than 350,000 clones, around 85% of them present only once.

Sample: peripheral blood. This chain joins TRBV28 and TRBJ1-1; D unclear. The receptor was derived from a woman between 25 and 40 years old with COVID-19, enrolled during active disease. The CDR3 DNA sequence: TGTGCCAGCAGTGAGTACCGGGAGCCGCTCCCTGAAGCTTTCTTT. Translating it yields CASSEYREPLPEAFF.